This TCR beta chain was retrieved from a study of T cells in Graves' hyperthyroidism and ophthalmopathy (dated by TCRdb to between 2019 and 2020). With respect to the entire study: Peripheral blood samples were taken at the time of initial diagnosis, prior to any treatment. To identify TCR V-J signatures that set the groups apart, the researchers used a discovery cohort of more than 95 patients, made up of under 50 with Graves' ophthalmopathy and 57 with stable Graves' hyperthyroidism. Whether ophthalmopathy could be predicted prospectively was tested in an independent validation cohort made up of approximately 19 hyperthyroidism patients plus 17 patients who later progressed to ophthalmopathy. The 100 discovery patients were randomly split 7:3 into training and test sets. In several Graves' hyperthyroidism patients, the study also compared T-cell repertoires from thyroid tissue with T-cell repertoires from blood. After blood sampling, hyperthyroidism patients were treated with methimazole at a starting dose of 30 mg daily, and ophthalmopathy patients were treated with high-dose intravenous methylprednisolone. TCR Vbeta CDR3 sequencing of fewer than 150 peripheral blood samples (43 ophthalmopathy, roughly 72 hyperthyroidism and roughly 17 progressor patients) is reported in the paper. What the study reported, not specific to this receptor: Most expanded thyroid clonotypes (frequency above 0.001) were also found in blood, which suggests that blood repertoires may mirror thyroid immune responses. A model built on a 13 V-J signature distinguished ophthalmopathy from stable hyperthyroidism, reaching 85% to 90% sensitivity and under 84% specificity in cross-validation and 80%/75% in testing. No statistical method was used to fix the sample size in advance, and group allocation was not hidden from the investigators. During validation, the model predicted progression to ophthalmopathy a median of about 6.3 months ahead of onset, with around 71% sensitivity and less than 85% specificity.

From the germline V gene (reference sequence), CDR1 is LNHDA and CDR2 is SQIVND. The CDR3 runs 15 residues from the cysteine to the phenylalanine. Only CDR3 DNA remains: 45 bases, in frame from the first base. V is reduced by 3 bases and J by 1 base, leaving a spacing of 12 bases between them. Stable Graves' hyperthyroidism was defined as the absence of progression to ophthalmopathy over 18 months of follow-up. The hyperthyroidism patients were between 18 and 65 years old and newly diagnosed, with a disease duration of less than 2 months. Patients with uncontrolled infections, other autoimmune diseases, pregnancy or lactation were excluded. Diagnoses were based on clinical symptoms, serum thyroxine and TRAb, thyroid ultrasound and orbital computed tomography. PBMCs were separated from under 12 ml of fresh peripheral blood using Ficoll-Paque density gradient centrifugation. Trizol reagent was used to extract total RNA, and RNA quality was then checked on an Agilent 2100 Bioanalyzer.

As concerns this clonotype: Which antigen it targets is not known. Base qualities are missing; no much larger clone stands one base away.

The TCR beta CDR3 regions were amplified from RNA transcripts. A first-round RT-PCR of the TCR CDR3 used the HTBI primer set with the Qiagen OneStep RT-PCR kit. A second multiplex PCR round built the libraries, followed by size selection and purification. The libraries were sequenced on an Illumina HiSeq2000 using paired-end 100 bp reads. The original methods were these. SOAPnuke was used to process the raw data, removing reads that contained adapters or uncalled bases, had a mean Phred below 15, or lacked an exact match to the constant primer or identifier. COPE v1.2.5 was used to merge the high-quality paired reads, and each unique nucleotide sequence was defined as a clonotype. Clonotypes were aligned to IMGT TRBV, TRBD and TRBJ reference segments using MiTCR v1.1. The analysis included only V-J combinations with a frequency above 0.0001, which together covered roughly 99% of the repertoires. The TCS score was defined as F50 (clonal expansion) divided by E x V (chaos), with BLOSUM62-based TCRdist calculated between CDR3 peptides within each V-J. Welch's t-statistics and random forest reduced around 550 V-J features to roughly 13, which were used in a naive Bayes classifier (R e1071). TCRdb reanalyzed the raw reads on its own, using fastp at Q25 for trimming and MiXCR for clone calling, and kept in-frame beta chains. Each CDR3 protein appears once, grouped with its most common genes and DNA. It is TCRdb's table, rather than the study itself, that gives the V and J calls and clone size. The sample table lists approximately 610,000 distinct CDR3 sequences, approximately 15% of them with a count of one. Of the sample, under 20% falls within the top ten clones.

The rearrangement joined TRBV19 to TRBJ1-2; the D gene is perhaps TRBD1, on 5 matching bases. This TCR was recovered from a woman aged 18-29 years with Graves' hyperthyroidism. Sample: blood. Here the CDR3 is given as CASSIDPRVNYGYTF. The bases are TGTGCCAGTAGTATCGACCCCAGGGTTAACTATGGCTACACCTTC.